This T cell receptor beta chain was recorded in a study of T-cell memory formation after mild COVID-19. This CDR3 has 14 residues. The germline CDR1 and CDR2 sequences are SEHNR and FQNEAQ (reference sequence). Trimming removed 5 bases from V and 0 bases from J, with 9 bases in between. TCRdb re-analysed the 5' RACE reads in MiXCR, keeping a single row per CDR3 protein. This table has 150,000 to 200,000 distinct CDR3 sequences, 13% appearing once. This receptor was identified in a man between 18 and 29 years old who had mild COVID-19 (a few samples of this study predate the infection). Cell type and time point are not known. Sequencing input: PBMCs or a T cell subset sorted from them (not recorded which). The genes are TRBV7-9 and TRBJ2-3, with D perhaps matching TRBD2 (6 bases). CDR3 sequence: CASSRGISTDTQYF. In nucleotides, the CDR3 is TGTGCCAGCAGCCGGGGGATAAGCACAGATACGCAGTATTTT.